These 29 T cell receptor beta chains originate from one sample sequenced in a study of CD8 T cells in Susac syndrome. With random hexamers, roughly 0.45 to 1 ug RNA was reverse transcribed. TCRdb reprocessed the immunoSEQ multiplex PCR reads via MiXCR and lists one record per CDR3 protein. The sample contains 90,000 to 150,000 distinct CDR3 sequences, 85% to 95% of which appear only once. The material sequenced was CD4+ T cells from PBMCs. These receptors originate from a human donor with multiple sclerosis.

The chain has TRBV11-3 and TRBJ2-7, with D hard to call. Germline CDR1 and CDR2: SGHNT and YENEEA. V lost 5 bases and J lost 5, with 16 bases in between. CDR3 length: 14 residues. The CDR3 loop reads CASSREGRPDEQYF. In DNA, the CDR3 is TGTGCCAGCAGCCGAGAAGGACGGCCGGACGAGCAGTACTTC.

The chain is built from TRBV29-1 and TRBJ1-4; 7 nucleotides line up with TRBD1. Germline CDR1 SQVTM, CDR2 ANQGSEA. The CDR3 consists of 12 residues. V dropped 7 bases and J dropped 4; count of bases not matched to a gene: 3. CDR3 region: CSAGTVNEKLFF. Written as DNA, the CDR3 is TGCAGCGCAGGGACAGTTAATGAAAAACTGTTTTTT.

This clonotype came up a few times. The V and J genes are TRBV4-3 and TRBJ2-7; D is unclear. The CDR3 length is 15 residues. V lost 3 bases and J lost 0, with 12 bases in between. Germline V CDR1 and CDR2: LGHNA, YSLEER. The CDR3 bases are TGCGCCAGCAGCCAGGATACAGCTAGCTCCTACGAGCAGTACTTC. It translates to CASSQDTASSYEQYF.

This clonotype turned up a few times. The chain has TRBV4-1 and TRBJ1-1; no clear D. The V end lost 0 bases, the J end lost 0 bases, and 20 bases lay between the germline ends. Germline V gene sequence: CDR1 MGHRA, CDR2 YSYEKL. The CDR3 is 19 amino acids. CDR3 region: CASSQDQVGWDKMNTEAFF. The CDR3 nucleotides read TGCGCCAGCAGCCAAGATCAGGTAGGATGGGATAAAATGAACACTGAAGCTTTCTTT.

The chain links TRBV7-9 to TRBJ2-7; the D call may be TRBD1 or TRBD2 (5 bases each). Germline V gene lookup returns CDR1 SEHNR and CDR2 FQNEAQ (reference sequence). V lost 0 bases and J 6 bases, leaving 12 bases between the germline ends. This CDR3 is 14 amino acids long. CDR3 nucleotide sequence: TGTGCCAGCAGCTTAGCGCCCGGGGCGGTCGAGCAGTACTTC. The encoded protein is CASSLAPGAVEQYF.

The V call is TRBV24-1, the J call TRBJ1-5; 9 bases line up with TRBD1. CDR1 KGHDR and CDR2 SFDVKD come from the germline V gene. Unmatched junction bases numbered 10, after V lost 10 bases and J lost 4 bases. The CDR3 spans 15 residues. CDR3 sequence (DNA): TGTGCCACTCGCTCCGGACAGGGGAGAAATCAGCCCCAGCATTTT. Its translation: CATRSGQGRNQPQHF.

This CDR3 reads CSVKQGRTEAFF. CDR3 DNA sequence: TGCAGCGTTAAACAGGGGCGGACTGAAGCTTTCTTT. This chain uses TRBV29-1 with TRBJ1-1, with TRBD1 matching over 7 bases. The length of the CDR3 is 12 residues. V was clipped by 5 bases and J by 5 bases; unmatched bases: 5. Germline-derived CDR1 and CDR2 are SQVTM and ANQGSEA.

The CDR3 nucleotides are TGTGCCAGCCAGAAAGGGACAGGGCCGACTATCGGAAACACCATATATTTT. Translated, it gives CASQKGTGPTIGNTIYF. The chain joins TRBV9 to TRBJ1-3; the match to TRBD1 covers 9 bases. This CDR3 comprises 17 residues. Germline loops: CDR1 SGDLS, CDR2 YYNGEE. Trimming at V came to 7 bases and at J to 4 bases, leaving 15 bases not matched to a gene.

The chain combines TRBV6-2 or TRBV6-3 with TRBJ2-7, with 8 bases matching TRBD2. The CDR3 length is 15 residues. Germline CDR1 reads MNHEY; CDR2 reads SVGEGT. The junction had 12 bases not matched to a gene; V was cut back by 7 bases and J by 4 bases. CDR3 region: CASTPGRAETYEQYF. The CDR3 DNA sequence: TGTGCCAGCACCCCCGGGAGGGCCGAAACTTACGAGCAGTACTTC.

This clonotype was recorded once. The chain recombines TRBV5-6 with TRBJ2-1; the match to TRBD2 covers 10 bases. CDR3 length: 18 amino acids. In germline, CDR1 is SGHDT, CDR2 YYEEEE. With V trimmed by 3 bases and J by 0 bases, 9 bases remained unmatched. CDR3 nucleotide sequence: TGTGCCAGCAGCTCAACTCTAGCGGGGGTTTCCTCCTACAATGAGCAGTTCTTC. This sequence encodes CASSSTLAGVSSYNEQFF.

This chain connects TRBV12-3 or TRBV12-4 to TRBJ1-2; D remains ambiguous. CDR3 length: 13 residues. With 3 bases removed from V and 2 bases from J, the gap between germline ends came to 7 bases. CDR3 protein: CASSLDQNYGYTF. CDR3 bases: TGTGCCAGCAGTTTGGACCAGAACTATGGCTACACCTTC.

The rearrangement uses TRBV11-1 and TRBJ2-5, with no clear D. V shed 1 base and J shed 5 bases, with 11 bases lying between them. The germline V gene encodes CDR1 SGHAT and CDR2 FQDESV (reference sequence). This CDR3 is built from 14 residues. The CDR3 sequence: CASSLVSDGETQYF. CDR3 DNA: TGTGCCAGCAGCTTAGTCAGTGATGGGGAGACCCAGTACTTC.

This rearrangement joins TRBV9 to TRBJ2-2; 7 nucleotides line up with TRBD2. Germline V gene sequence: CDR1 SGDLS, CDR2 YYNGEE. V dropped 4 bases and J dropped 1; count of bases not matched to a gene: 4. This CDR3 has 15 residues. This chain's CDR3 is CASSSRGGNTGELFF. CDR3 in DNA: TGTGCCAGCAGCAGCCGCGGGGGGAACACCGGGGAGCTGTTTTTT.

The chain joins TRBV5-1 to TRBJ1-1; D gene unclear. Looked up from germline, CDR1 is SGHRS and CDR2 is YFSETQ. This CDR3 region has 16 residues. The V and J ends lost 6 bases and 1 base respectively, with 19 bases between them. The CDR3, as DNA: TGCGCCAGCACTACCGAAGGTGGAGTTGGGAACACTGAAGCTTTCTTT. Protein product: CASTTEGGVGNTEAFF.

The gene calls are TRBV7-3 and TRBJ2-6; 8 bases are shared with TRBD1. The germline gives CDR1 SGHTA, CDR2 FQGTGA. V lost 5 bases to trimming and J lost 2 bases; unmatched junction nucleotides: 5. This CDR3 region has 16 residues. The CDR3 DNA sequence: TGTGCCAGCAGCCTACCGACAGGGGCTGGGGCCAACGTCCTGACTTTC. This gives the protein CASSLPTGAGANVLTF.

The V call is TRBV4-3, the J call TRBJ2-4; no definite D call. This CDR3 contains 15 residues. Trimming cost V 0 bases and J 8 bases, with 14 bases left between them. Germline V lookup: CDR1 LGHNA, CDR2 YSLEER. The CDR3 sequence: CASSQETRVSDIQYF. The CDR3 DNA sequence: TGCGCCAGCAGCCAAGAAACCCGGGTATCTGACATTCAGTACTTC.

V gene TRBV20-1 combines with J gene TRBJ2-7; D gene ambiguous. Germline V CDR1 and CDR2: DFQATT, SNEGSKA (reference sequence). CDR3 length: 14 residues. V was shortened by 2 bases and J by 2 bases, with 13 bases between the two germline ends. The CDR3 sequence is CSARYSSGAYEQYF. CDR3 sequence (DNA): TGCAGTGCTAGATATTCTTCGGGCGCCTACGAGCAGTACTTC.

The chain employs TRBV3-1 and TRBJ1-2; no clear D gene. Looked up from germline, CDR1 is LGHDT and CDR2 is YNNKEL (reference sequence). Trimming stripped 1 base from V and 8 bases from J, with 14 bases between. The CDR3 is 14 residues long. DNA of the CDR3: TGTGCCAGCAGCCAAGGGCTTATTATTGAAGGCTACACCTTC. It codes for CASSQGLIIEGYTF.

This clonotype was counted a single time. This chain uses TRBV7-2 with TRBJ2-5; 7 bases are shared with TRBD2. V was pared by 5 bases and J by 10 bases, with 10 bases of the junction left unmatched. Germline CDR1 and CDR2: SGHTA and FQGNSA. This CDR3 is 13 amino acids long. CDR3 residues: CASSTTGLGYQYF. The CDR3 DNA sequence: TGTGCCAGCAGCACCACCGGACTAGGATACCAGTACTTC.

J is TRBJ2-3 and V is TRBV24-1; 8 positions match TRBD2. Germline V gene sequence: CDR1 KGHDR, CDR2 SFDVKD. J gave up 1 base and V 3 bases, and 5 bases lay outside the gene matches. This CDR3 has 16 amino acids. This chain's CDR3 is CATSDPGREGTDTQYF. In DNA form, the CDR3 reads TGTGCCACCAGTGATCCAGGGCGGGAGGGCACAGATACGCAGTATTTT.

This sequence joins TRBV25-1 and TRBJ2-3; D gene uncertain. Trimming cost V 7 bases and J 4 bases, with 12 bases left between them. The CDR3 sequence is 13 residues long. CDR1 and CDR2 (germline): MGHDK, SYGVNS. The CDR3 DNA is TGTGCCAGCAACAGACCAGAAGCAGATACGCAGTATTTT. Translating it yields CASNRPEADTQYF. The full variable domain, rest sourced from reference TRBV25-1 and TRBJ2-3, is EADIYQTPRYLVIGTGKKITLECSQTMGHDKMYWYQQDPGMELHLIHYSYGVNSTEKGDLSSESTVSRIRTEHFPLTLESARPSHTSQYLCASNRPEADTQYFGPGTRLTVL.

The chain combines TRBV24-1 with TRBJ2-1; possibly TRBD1 for D (5 bases). The V end was cut by 3 bases, the J end by 2 bases, with 13 bases between. CDR1 is KGHDR and CDR2 is SFDVKD in the germline V gene. The CDR3 contains 16 residues. Here the CDR3 DNA reads TGTGCCACCAGTGATACCCCAGGGCTAGCCTACAATGAGCAGTTCTTC. Protein sequence: CATSDTPGLAYNEQFF.

This sequence joins TRBV7-8 and TRBJ1-5; tentative D call: TRBD1 (5 bases). The V gene's germline CDR1 is SGHVS and CDR2 FQNEAQ. V lost 1 base and J lost 3, with 10 bases in between. The CDR3 extends over 15 amino acids. The CDR3 loop is CASSLVSGINQPQHF. For the CDR3, the DNA is TGTGCCAGCAGCTTAGTGTCAGGGATCAATCAGCCCCAGCATTTT.

The V gene is TRBV9, the J gene TRBJ1-3; D remains unclear. Germline assignment: CDR1 SGDLS and CDR2 YYNGEE. V lost 3 bases and J 2 bases, leaving 12 bases between the germline ends. The CDR3 sequence is 15 residues long. The CDR3 DNA follows: TGTGCCAGCAGCGAACAGACTACGACTGGAAACACCATATATTTT. Translating it yields CASSEQTTTGNTIYF.

The sample holds a few counts of this clonotype. The chain has TRBV3-1 and TRBJ2-3; D is perhaps TRBD1 (6 bases). This CDR3 comprises 14 residues. CDR1 and CDR2 from the germline V gene are LGHDT and YNNKEL (reference sequence). With 4 bases removed from V and 5 bases from J, the gap between germline ends came to 13 bases. The CDR3 DNA follows: TGTGCCAGCAGCCGCGGTGGGGGCGTAGATACGCAGTATTTT. Translation gives CASSRGGGVDTQYF.

The genes are TRBV7-9 and TRBJ1-1; tentatively, D is TRBD1 (5 bases). Trimming shortened V by 7 bases and J by 2 bases, and 11 bases separated the two germline ends. This CDR3 is built from 13 residues. Germline lookup yields CDR1 SEHNR and CDR2 FQNEAQ (reference sequence). CDR3 coding DNA: TGTGCCAGCAAAGCAGGGTCAAACACTGAAGCTTTCTTT. Translated, it gives CASKAGSNTEAFF.

The rearrangement joins TRBV13 to TRBJ2-3, with a tentative D call TRBD1 (6 bases). Germline V gives CDR1 PRHDT, CDR2 FYEKMQ (reference sequence). V lost 0 bases and J lost 2, with 6 bases in between. The CDR3 runs 14 residues. The CDR3 protein is CASSLGGATDTQYF. The CDR3 DNA sequence: TGTGCCAGCAGCTTAGGGGGGGCCACAGATACGCAGTATTTT.

The chain couples TRBV7-9 to TRBJ2-2; no clear D gene. Per germline, CDR1 SEHNR and CDR2 FQNEAQ (reference sequence). V was cut by 5 bases and J by 3 bases, with 7 bases left in between. This CDR3 region has 13 residues. In nucleotides, the CDR3 is TGTGCCAGCAGCCTTAAAGACACCGGGGAGCTGTTTTTT. Its translation is CASSLKDTGELFF.

The V gene is TRBV4-3, the J gene TRBJ1-1; D is unresolved. The germline CDR1 and CDR2 sequences are LGHNA and YSLEER. The CDR3 has 17 amino acids. V lost 0 bases, J lost 6 bases, and 20 bases lay in between. CDR3 in amino acids: CASSQDIGKTPRAEAFF. The CDR3 DNA sequence: TGCGCCAGCAGCCAAGATATTGGAAAGACCCCGCGGGCTGAAGCTTTCTTT.